The 5 T cell receptor beta chains presented below share a single source sample, sequenced in a study of blood T cell repertoires in COVID-19. Data came from immunoSEQ multiplex PCR; TCRdb stores just in-frame clones and leaves some out. Of about 73,000 clones in the sample, approximately 80% were seen once. Material: peripheral blood. The receptors originated from a woman aged 55 to 70 with acute or convalescent COVID-19.

The V and J genes are TRBV5-1 and TRBJ2-7; no firm D call. The V end lost 3 bases, the J end lost 4 bases, and 5 bases lay between the germline ends. Per germline, CDR1 SGHRS and CDR2 YFSETQ. The length of the CDR3 is 11 residues. CDR3 nucleotide sequence: TGCGCCAGCAGCTCGACTTACGAGCAGTACTTC. This encodes CASSSTYEQYF. The full variable domain, with the rest looked up from reference TRBV5-1 and TRBJ2-7, is KAGVTQTPRYLIKTRGQQVTLSCSPISGHRSVSWYQQTPGQGLQFLFEYFSETQRNKGNFPGRFSGRQFSNSRSEMNVSTLELGDSALYLCASSSTYEQYFGPGTRLTVT.

This clone has a handful of counts. The chain has TRBV6-1 and TRBJ1-2, with D tentatively TRBD1 (6 bases). V shed 2 bases and J shed 1 base, with 14 bases lying between them. The germline CDR1 and CDR2 sequences are MNHNS and SASEGT. The CDR3 is 16 amino acids. In DNA form, the CDR3 reads TGTGCCAGCAGTGAAACCACAGGGCTACTTAACTATGGCTACACCTTC. Its translation is CASSETTGLLNYGYTF.

This sequence joins TRBV12-3 or TRBV12-4 and TRBJ1-1; D might be TRBD1 (6 bases). V was pared by 4 bases and J by 5 bases, with 11 bases between. The CDR3 length is 13 residues. As DNA, the CDR3 is TGTGCCAGCAGTTCCCACAGGGAGACTGAAGCTTTCTTT. Translating it yields CASSSHRETEAFF.

Comment on this clone: The sample has other DNA sequences that encode this CDR3 too. The rearrangement links TRBV9 to TRBJ1-3; D possibly corresponds to TRBD1 (5 bases). The CDR3 length is 16 residues. Trimming removed 3 bases at V and 4 bases at J, with 17 bases between. Germline-derived CDR1 and CDR2 are SGDLS and YYNGEE. In nucleotides, the CDR3 is TGTGCCAGCAGCGCTCGGGGGGGTTCGGGAGGAAACACCATATATTTT. This translates into CASSARGGSGGNTIYF.

The rearrangement uses TRBV19 and TRBJ1-5; possible D gene TRBD1, 6 bases. This CDR3 region has 16 residues. Trimming took 5 bases from V and 0 from J, leaving 14 bases between them. Germline loops: CDR1 LNHDA, CDR2 SQIVND (reference sequence). The CDR3 spells CASSDYLGASNQPQHF. As DNA, the CDR3 is TGTGCCAGTAGTGATTACCTGGGGGCTAGCAATCAGCCCCAGCATTTT. Complete variable domain (other parts from reference TRBV19 and TRBJ1-5): DGGITQSPKYLFRKEGQNVTLSCEQNLNHDAMYWYRQDPGQGLRLIYYSQIVNDFQKGDIAEGYSVSREKKESFPLTVTSAQKNPTAFYLCASSDYLGASNQPQHFGDGTRLSIL.